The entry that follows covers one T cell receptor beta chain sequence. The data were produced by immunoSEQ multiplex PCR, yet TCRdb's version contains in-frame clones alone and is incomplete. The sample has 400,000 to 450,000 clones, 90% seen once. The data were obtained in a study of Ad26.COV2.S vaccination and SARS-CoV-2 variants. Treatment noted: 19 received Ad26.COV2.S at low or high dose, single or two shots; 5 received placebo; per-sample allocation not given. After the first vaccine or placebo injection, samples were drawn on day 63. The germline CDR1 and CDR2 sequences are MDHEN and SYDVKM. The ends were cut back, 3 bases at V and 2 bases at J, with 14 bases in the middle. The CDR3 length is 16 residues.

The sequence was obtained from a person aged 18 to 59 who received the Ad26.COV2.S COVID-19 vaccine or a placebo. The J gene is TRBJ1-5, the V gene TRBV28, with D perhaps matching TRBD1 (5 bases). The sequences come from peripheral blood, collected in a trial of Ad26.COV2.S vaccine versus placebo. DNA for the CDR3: TGTGCCAGCAGTTTCCCCGGGACGGCCCGCAATCAGCCCCAGCATTTT. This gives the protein CASSFPGTARNQPQHF.